These 24 T cell receptor beta chains came from one sample sequenced in a study of graft-versus-host responses after intestinal transplantation. Tissue from the graft was processed to free its intraepithelial and lamina propria lymphocytes. Sequenced by immunoSEQ multiplex PCR; TCRdb stores in-frame clones only, minus some. The repertoire includes approximately 15,000 clones, 80% of them detected once, and over 15% sits in the top ten. Sequencing was performed on ileum tissue, taken 104 days after intestinal transplant. The source is a human patient who received an intestinal transplant, so some T cells may come from the graft donor.

The gene calls are TRBV2 and TRBJ1-1; tentatively, D is TRBD1 (5 bases). CDR3 size: 14 residues. CDR1 is SNHLY and CDR2 is FYNNEI in the germline V gene. The V end was cut by 1 base, the J end by 5 bases, with 11 bases between. The CDR3 DNA sequence: TGTGCCAGCAGTGAAGTCAGATGGGGGACTGAAGCTTTCTTT. It specifies CASSEVRWGTEAFF.

The chain employs TRBV6-4 and TRBJ2-3; D possibly matches TRBD1 or TRBD2 (6 bases each). This CDR3 has 14 amino acids. Between the trimmed V and J ends, which lost 3 bases and 2 bases, there was a span of 9 bases. The germline V gene encodes CDR1 MRHNA and CDR2 SNTAGT. The CDR3 nucleotides read TGTGCCAGCAGTGAAGGGGGACTCACAGATACGCAGTATTTT. Residues: CASSEGGLTDTQYF.

This chain connects TRBV6-1 to TRBJ1-3; D is undetermined. Germline loops: CDR1 MNHNS, CDR2 SASEGT. The CDR3 totals 14 residues. Trimming pared 6 bases from V and 0 bases from J, leaving 9 bases between. For the CDR3, the DNA is TGTGCCAGCAGACTCCGGCTCTCTGGAAACACCATATATTTT. This encodes CASRLRLSGNTIYF.

This clone has more than one count but fewer than ten. The genes are TRBV5-1 and TRBJ2-3; no clear D. Deletions cut 2 bases from V and 5 bases from J, with 3 bases between. CDR1 and CDR2 from the germline V gene are SGHRS and YFSETQ. The CDR3 extends over 11 amino acids. CDR3 sequence reads: CASSFQDTQYF. CDR3 DNA sequence: TGCGCCAGCAGCTTCCAAGATACGCAGTATTTT.

This clone was seen once. This rearrangement joins TRBV18 to TRBJ1-2, with no clear D. Trimming pared 1 base from V and 4 bases from J, leaving 13 bases between. CDR3 length: 15 amino acids. The germline CDR1 and CDR2 sequences are KGHSH and LQKENI. CDR3 coding DNA: TGTGCCAGCTCACCACGGCTAAGGGCGAGCTATGGCTACACCTTC. This codes for CASSPRLRASYGYTF.

J is TRBJ2-7 and V is TRBV28; 8 bases map to TRBD2. This CDR3 comprises 14 residues. The germline V gene encodes CDR1 MDHEN and CDR2 SYDVKM. The V segment lost 5 bases and the J segment 6 bases; nucleotides outside the gene matches: 9. CDR3 region: CASSRKREFFEQYF. DNA for the CDR3: TGTGCCAGCAGTCGGAAGCGGGAGTTCTTCGAGCAGTACTTC.

The gene calls are TRBV10-1 and TRBJ1-5; no reliable D call. Germline values: CDR1 WNHNN, CDR2 SYGVQD (reference sequence). The CDR3 runs 10 residues. Here the CDR3 DNA reads TGCGGGGAGGGCAATCAGCCCCAGCATTTT. Its protein product is CGEGNQPQHF.

In its sample, this clone ranks as large. V and J are TRBV5-4 and TRBJ1-4; a weak D match, TRBD1 (5 bases). There are 15 residues in the CDR3. The germline V gene has CDR1 SGHNT and CDR2 YYREEE (reference sequence). Trimming took 0 bases from V and 7 from J, leaving 13 bases between them. As DNA, the CDR3 is TGTGCCAGCAGCTTGGAGGGGCCCGTCTCTGAAAAACTGTTTTTT. It encodes CASSLEGPVSEKLFF.

V usage is TRBV28 and J usage is TRBJ1-5; 7 positions agree with TRBD1. The J segment lost 9 bases and the V segment lost 5 bases, leaving 16 bases of the junction unmatched. Germline loops: CDR1 MDHEN, CDR2 SYDVKM. The CDR3 is made up of 16 amino acids. The chain's CDR3 is CASSPRTGGMGWPQHF. The DNA of the CDR3 is TGTGCCAGCAGTCCCCGGACAGGAGGTATGGGTTGGCCCCAGCATTTT.

This clone occurred a few times. V and J are TRBV5-1 and TRBJ1-2; D perhaps matches TRBD1 (6 bases). The V gene lost 4 bases and the J gene lost 7 bases, with 8 bases spanning the gap. The CDR3 extends over 11 amino acids. Germline lookup yields CDR1 SGHRS and CDR2 YFSETQ. CDR3 sequence: CASSLRGGYTF. Here the CDR3 DNA reads TGCGCCAGCAGCCTCAGGGGTGGCTACACCTTC.

The chain couples TRBV10-3 to TRBJ2-1; 8 bases fit TRBD2. The CDR3 has 16 residues. Germline lookup yields CDR1 ENHRY and CDR2 SYGVKD. The V gene end was trimmed by 0 bases and the J gene end by 5 bases; junction bases not matched to a gene: 6. The CDR3 nucleotides read TGTGCCATCAGTGAGTCTTGGCGGGAGGTCAACAATGAGCAGTTCTTC. This sequence encodes CAISESWREVNNEQFF.

The gene calls are TRBV5-5 and TRBJ2-5; D is ambiguous. The CDR3 extends over 15 amino acids. With 1 base removed from V and 5 bases from J, the gap between germline ends came to 15 bases. In germline, CDR1 is SGHKS, CDR2 YYEKEE (reference sequence). CDR3 residues: CASSLFLRSHETQYF. CDR3 bases: TGTGCCAGCAGCTTGTTTCTTCGGTCTCACGAGACCCAGTACTTC.

The table lists this clone with a few counts. This chain joins TRBV9 and TRBJ2-7; D may correspond to TRBD1 or TRBD2 (6 bases each). Germline V gene data show CDR1 as SGDLS and CDR2 as YYNGEE. V dropped 4 bases and J dropped 2 bases, with 22 bases sitting between them. CDR3 length equals 17 residues. The CDR3 nucleotides read TGTGCCAGCAGCTCGGGGAGAGGGGGGCCTTTTACCTACGAGCAGTACTTC. Translation: CASSSGRGGPFTYEQYF.

V and J are TRBV29-1 and TRBJ2-7; 7 bases map to TRBD2. This CDR3 has 15 amino acids. The ends lost 0 bases at V and 2 bases at J; junction bases unmatched: 7. Germline V lookup: CDR1 SQVTM, CDR2 ANQGSEA. CDR3 in amino acids: CSVEDASGNAYEQYF. CDR3 coding DNA: TGCAGCGTTGAAGATGCGAGCGGGAATGCCTACGAGCAGTACTTC.

The chain joins TRBV2 to TRBJ1-2; no definite D call. The CDR3 has 20 amino acids. V was pared by 5 bases and J by 4 bases, with 32 bases between. From germline, CDR1 is SNHLY and CDR2 FYNNEI. The CDR3: CASSPRARPLIRLKLYGYTF. CDR3 nucleotide sequence: TGTGCCAGCAGTCCAAGGGCTCGTCCCCTAATTAGGCTCAAACTCTATGGCTACACCTTC.

This clone appeared a single time. This chain uses TRBV12-2 with TRBJ2-7. TRBV12-2 is marked as a pseudogene. This CDR3 has 9 residues. CDR3 amino acids: CASRHEQYF. Here the CDR3 DNA reads TGTGCAAGTCGCCACGAGCAGTACTTC.

The rearrangement uses TRBV7-8 and TRBJ2-1; TRBD1 is a possible D gene (5 bases). With 4 bases removed from V and 6 bases from J, the gap between germline ends came to 22 bases. Germline CDR1 is SGHVS and CDR2 is FQNEAQ. This CDR3 contains 17 residues. For the CDR3, the DNA is TGTGCCAGCAGCTCAGGGTTCAGGGAAGGGCGGTTCAATGAGCAGTTCTTC. Translating gives CASSSGFREGRFNEQFF.

This sequence joins TRBV10-2 and TRBJ2-7; weak D call: TRBD2 (5 bases). This CDR3 has 14 amino acids. Per the germline V gene, CDR1 is WSHSY and CDR2 is SAAADI. Trimming pared 4 bases from V and 2 bases from J, leaving 12 bases between. CDR3 in amino acids: CASSGTLRTYEQYF. Here the CDR3 DNA reads TGCGCCAGCAGTGGGACTCTTAGGACCTACGAGCAGTACTTC.

In DNA form, the CDR3 reads TGTGCCAGCAGCCCCGGGACGCGCGAATCTAGCACAGATACGCAGTATTTT. This sequence encodes CASSPGTRESSTDTQYF. The chain links TRBV9 to TRBJ2-3; tentatively, D is TRBD1 or TRBD2 (5 bases each). CDR3 length: 17 residues. V lost 4 bases to trimming and J lost 0 bases, with 18 bases between them. From germline, CDR1 is SGDLS and CDR2 YYNGEE.

This chain links TRBV18 with TRBJ2-1; D is possibly TRBD2 (6 bases). Trimming pared 3 bases from V and 0 bases from J, leaving 12 bases between. CDR1 KGHSH and CDR2 LQKENI come from the germline V gene. The CDR3 consists of 16 residues. CDR3: CASSPKRARSYNEQFF. The CDR3 nucleotides read TGTGCCAGCTCACCCAAGCGGGCTCGCTCCTACAATGAGCAGTTCTTC.

V gene TRBV6-1 combines with J gene TRBJ1-1; tentative D call: TRBD1 (5 bases). V was clipped by 5 bases and J by 3 bases, with 13 bases between them. The germline gives CDR1 MNHNS, CDR2 SASEGT. The CDR3 contains 14 residues. The CDR3 nucleotides are TGTGCCAGCAGTCCCAGGACATGGGACACTGAAGCTTTCTTT. It codes for CASSPRTWDTEAFF.

This clone was seen a single time. This chain joins TRBV7-2 and TRBJ1-2, with D uncertain. CDR1 is SGHTA and CDR2 is FQGNSA in the germline V gene. The V end lost 6 bases, the J end lost 8 bases, and 7 bases lay between the germline ends. This CDR3 comprises 10 residues. CDR3 region: CASRDHGYTF. In nucleotides, the CDR3 is TGTGCCAGCAGGGACCACGGCTACACCTTC.

This sequence joins TRBV28 and TRBJ1-1; no definite D call. Trimming left V 2 bases short and J 1 base short, with 8 bases between. CDR3 length equals 14 residues. Germline V gives CDR1 MDHEN, CDR2 SYDVKM. The CDR3 nucleotides are TGTGCCAGCAGTTTACTAGGGAAGAACACTGAAGCTTTCTTT. Translated, it gives CASSLLGKNTEAFF.

This chain links TRBV7-8 with TRBJ2-7; D unclear. This CDR3 has 15 residues. CDR1 is SGHVS, CDR2 FQNEAQ, per germline. The V end was cut by 2 bases, the J end by 5 bases, with 16 bases between. The CDR3 DNA follows: TGTGCCAGCAGCTTACTAGGACCCAGCACTAACGAGCAGTACTTC. Translation gives CASSLLGPSTNEQYF. The full variable domain, rest sourced from reference TRBV7-8 and TRBJ2-7, is GAGVSQSPRYKVAKRGQDVALRCDPISGHVSLFWYQQALGQGPEFLTYFQNEAQLDKSGLPSDRFFAERPEGSVSTLKIQRTQQEDSAVYLCASSLLGPSTNEQYFGPGTRLTVT.